Below, 3 T cell receptor beta chains from the same sample are listed, as sequenced in a study of cytomegalovirus exposure and HLA in healthy donors. It was with 60 Vbeta and 13 Jbeta primers that the PCR ran. Clones were sequenced by immunoSEQ multiplex PCR, and TCRdb holds only the in-frame ones, with some missing. Among approximately 160,000 clones listed, 78% were seen once. The specimen sequenced was PBMCs. The source of these receptors is a woman aged 45-59 years in good health and CMV-seropositive.

This chain connects TRBV6-1 to TRBJ2-5, with TRBD1 identical over 12 bases. Germline values: CDR1 MNHNS, CDR2 SASEGT. After removal of 4 bases from V and 3 bases from J, the junction contained 9 bases not matched to a gene. The CDR3 length is 17 residues. The CDR3 loop is CASSATGTGGLKETQYF. The CDR3 bases are TGTGCCAGCAGTGCAACCGGGACAGGGGGCCTAAAAGAGACCCAGTACTTC.

The chain joins TRBV11-2 to TRBJ2-7; D might be TRBD2 (6 bases). The germline V gene has CDR1 SGHAT and CDR2 FQNNGV. The CDR3 sequence is 15 residues long. Trimming stripped 3 bases from V and 3 bases from J, with 15 bases between. The CDR3 spells CASSLGGSSYYEQYF. The CDR3 region has the DNA TGTGCCAGCAGCTTGGGGGGATCCAGTTACTACGAGCAGTACTTC.

The chain recombines TRBV6-1 with TRBJ1-2; 8 nucleotides align to TRBD1. The V segment lost 7 bases and the J segment 3 bases; nucleotides outside the gene matches: 7. CDR3 length: 14 residues. CDR1 and CDR2 from the germline V gene are MNHNS and SASEGT. CDR3 residues: CASNEGQVYYGYTF. Here the CDR3 DNA reads TGTGCCAGCAACGAGGGACAGGTATACTATGGCTACACCTTC.